Here is one TCR beta chain with its context. What it binds is not known. TCR libraries each used about 4,000 ng of total RNA. Via template switching, UMIs carrying a 6-nucleotide sample barcode were introduced. After re-calling the 5' RACE reads, TCRdb lists one entry per CDR3 protein, DNA absent. The sample has 190,000 or so distinct CDR3 sequences; the top ten hold approximately 1.5%. The germline V gene encodes CDR1 LNHNV and CDR2 YYDKDF (reference sequence). CDR3 length equals 15 residues. The data belong to a study of monozygotic twins with inflammatory bowel disease. Study findings and constraints: Individual T cell subtypes were not distinguishable.

The sequence came from a human donor with ulcerative colitis or Crohn's disease, or a healthy co-twin of an affected twin (not recorded which). The V call is TRBV15, the J call TRBJ2-5; TCRdb gives TRBD2 as the D gene, but with no DNA this cannot be confirmed. Input material: blood. CDR3 sequence reads: CATSSSLEPQETQYF.